This TCR beta chain is from a study of CD8+ T cells in alopecia areata. Study details: After 6 to 18 months of tofacitinib, follow-up continued 6 months off drug.

Germline CDR1 and CDR2: MNHNY and SVGAGI (reference sequence). The CDR3 is 15 amino acids. The ends lost 5 bases at V and 0 bases at J; junction bases unmatched: 4. In each case, RNA was isolated and then reverse transcribed into cDNA as the sequencing template. Sequencing was performed with immunoSEQ multiplex PCR; in TCRdb, only in-frame clones are kept and a portion is missing. Here the sample spans about 140,000 clones, roughly four fifths being singletons. Treatment described: oral pan-JAK inhibitor, 5-10 mg twice daily. PBMC-derived CD4+ and CD8+ T cells were sorted. The source material was CD8+ T cells sorted from blood, sampled at week 4, from a patient treated with tofacitinib. The clonotype originates from a human donor with alopecia areata. The chain links TRBV6-6 to TRBJ2-1; 7 bases match TRBD1. The CDR3 DNA follows: TGTGCCAGCAGTCAGGGACAGATCTCCTACAATGAGCAGTTCTTC. This translates into CASSQGQISYNEQFF.